The entry below gives a single T cell receptor (beta chain) sequence along with its context. Its target is not known. This entry is derived from a study of radiotherapy plus CTLA-4 blockade in lung cancer. Study background: Disease control was seen in 30% to 35% of patients, objective responses in about 18%.

CDR1 is MNHEY and CDR2 is SVGAGI in the germline V gene. V lost 5 bases and J 9 bases, leaving 14 bases between the germline ends. The CDR3 length is 13 residues. Sequenced by immunoSEQ multiplex PCR; TCRdb stores in-frame clones only, minus some. The sample includes 65,000 to 90,000 clones, around 86% of them seen just once. Study-level results: Response, reportedly, was best predicted by interferon-beta along with early blood T cell clone dynamics.

Sequenced material: peripheral blood, taken from a patient treated with radiotherapy plus ipilimumab. This receptor was identified in a human donor with non-small cell lung cancer that progressed on radiotherapy plus ipilimumab. The V and J genes are TRBV6-5 and TRBJ1-5, with D perhaps matching TRBD1 (6 bases). This chain's CDR3 is CASSQQGRRPQHF. CDR3 nucleotide sequence: TGTGCCAGCAGTCAACAGGGACGGAGGCCCCAGCATTTT.